Each of the 14 T cell receptor beta chains below was sequenced from the same sample in a study of T cell responses to AZD1222 COVID-19 vaccine. The method was immunoSEQ multiplex PCR; TCRdb's version includes in-frame clones alone and lacks a portion of them. The sample has 25,000 to 35,000 clones, about nine tenths seen once. The sample in question was peripheral blood, obtained on day 0 of AZD1222 vaccination. Receptors originate from an adult in good health.

The rearrangement uses TRBV3-1 (or the pseudogene TRBV3-2) and TRBJ2-7; possibly TRBD1 for D (6 bases). The CDR3 sequence is 16 residues long. The germline gives CDR1 LGHDT, CDR2 YNNKEL (reference sequence). V shed 0 bases and J shed 7 bases, with 19 bases lying between them. The CDR3 here is CASSQEVGGHPREQYF. In nucleotides, the CDR3 is TGTGCCAGCAGCCAAGAGGTTGGGGGACACCCTCGAGAGCAGTACTTC.

The rearrangement uses TRBV3-1 (or the pseudogene TRBV3-2) and TRBJ2-7, with no clear D. Germline V gene lookup returns CDR1 LGHDT and CDR2 YNNKEL (reference sequence). The CDR3 loop spans 13 amino acids. V was trimmed by 4 bases and J by 5 bases, leaving 12 bases between them. CDR3 DNA sequence: TGTGCCAGCAGCCGAGACCCGGCCGACGAGCAGTACTTC. This gives the protein CASSRDPADEQYF.

The chain uses TRBV6-2 or TRBV6-3 and TRBJ1-4; a possible D gene is TRBD1 (5 bases). The CDR3 has 11 amino acids. The V gene lost 5 bases and the J gene lost 14 bases, with 12 bases spanning the gap. CDR1 and CDR2 from the germline V gene are MNHEY and SVGEGT. CDR3 in DNA: TGTGCCAGCAGTGGGACCGCGCGGCTGTTTTTT. Residues: CASSGTARLFF.

This chain connects TRBV6-1 to TRBJ1-6; D not certain. The germline V gene has CDR1 MNHNS and CDR2 SASEGT. This CDR3 is built from 15 residues. V lost 2 bases and J lost 6, with 11 bases in between. This chain's CDR3 is CASSESRHLNSPLHF. The CDR3 region has the DNA TGTGCCAGCAGTGAATCGAGGCATCTTAATTCACCCCTCCACTTT.

The chain carries TRBV5-4 and TRBJ2-5, with TRBD2 matching over 9 bases. With 1 base clipped from V and 5 bases from J, the junction kept 12 bases outside the gene matches. The CDR3 consists of 17 residues. Germline lookup yields CDR1 SGHNT and CDR2 YYREEE (reference sequence). CDR3 nucleotide sequence: TGTGCCAGCAGCTTGAGTAGCGGGGGCCCCCGGAGCGAGACCCAGTACTTC. Translated, it gives CASSLSSGGPRSETQYF.

The rearrangement uses TRBV3-1 (or the pseudogene TRBV3-2) and TRBJ1-6; no reliable D call. The germline CDR1 and CDR2 sequences are LGHDT and YNNKEL (reference sequence). Between the trimmed V and J ends, which lost 1 base and 9 bases, there was a span of 4 bases. The length of the CDR3 is 12 residues. The CDR3 DNA sequence: TGTGCCAGCAGCCAAGGGTTTTCACCCCTCCACTTT. Translation: CASSQGFSPLHF.

V and J are TRBV19 and TRBJ1-2; D call uncertain. The V end lost 5 bases, the J end lost 5 bases, and 18 bases lay between the germline ends. Germline CDR1 and CDR2: LNHDA and SQIVND (reference sequence). This CDR3 is 15 amino acids long. CDR3 sequence (DNA): TGTGCCAGTAGTCTCGACGATATGGGCCTATATGGCTACACCTTC. Translating gives CASSLDDMGLYGYTF.

J is TRBJ1-1 and V is TRBV11-2, with D uncertain. The V and J ends lost 1 base and 1 base respectively, with 7 bases between them. The CDR3 totals 14 residues. From germline, CDR1 is SGHAT and CDR2 FQNNGV. The CDR3 nucleotides read TGTGCCAGCAGCTTAGGGACGGCGAACACTGAAGCTTTCTTT. It translates to CASSLGTANTEAFF. Drawing the rest from reference TRBV11-2 and TRBJ1-1, the complete variable domain is EAGVAQSPRYKIIEKRQSVAFWCNPISGHATLYWYQQILGQGPKLLIQFQNNGVVDDSQLPKDRFSAERLKGVDSTLKIQPAKLEDSAVYLCASSLGTANTEAFFGQGTRLTVV.

The rearrangement uses TRBV19 and TRBJ1-3, with D unresolved. CDR1 and CDR2 from the germline V gene are LNHDA and SQIVND (reference sequence). The CDR3 is 14 residues long. Between the trimmed V and J ends, which lost 9 bases and 2 bases, there was a span of 14 bases. The CDR3 DNA reads TGTGCCAGCCTTGACTCCGACACTGGAAACACCATATATTTT. This codes for CASLDSDTGNTIYF.

This chain links TRBV27 with TRBJ1-2; TRBD1 agrees at 7 bases. CDR3 length: 18 amino acids. Germline trimming cut 4 bases from V and 3 bases from J; bases unmatched to any gene: 17. Germline loops: CDR1 MNHEY, CDR2 SMNVEV (reference sequence). The CDR3 reads CASSSRGTDSQRYYGYTF. The DNA for the CDR3 is TGTGCCAGCAGTTCAAGGGGGACAGACTCTCAACGCTACTATGGCTACACCTTC.

The rearrangement joins TRBV25-1 to TRBJ1-6; D uncertain. The germline gives CDR1 MGHDK, CDR2 SYGVNS. V was trimmed by 0 bases and J by 6 bases, leaving 6 bases between them. The CDR3 is made up of 14 amino acids. The CDR3 region is CASSEYNINSPLHF. CDR3 DNA: TGTGCCAGCAGTGAATACAACATTAATTCACCCCTCCACTTT.

The V gene is TRBV3-1 (or the pseudogene TRBV3-2), the J gene TRBJ2-2; D is tentatively TRBD1 or TRBD2 (5 bases each). The germline CDR1 and CDR2 sequences are LGHDT and YNNKEL (reference sequence). Trimming took off 2 bases at V and 4 bases at J, with 14 bases between the two ends. The CDR3 is 16 amino acids. This chain's CDR3 is CASSQSGGGLTGELFF. The CDR3 DNA sequence: TGTGCCAGCAGCCAAAGTGGTGGGGGTCTCACCGGGGAGCTGTTTTTT.

This clone was detected only once. This chain uses TRBV19 with TRBJ1-3; possible D gene TRBD1, 5 bases. CDR3 length equals 14 residues. Trimming took 5 bases from V and 3 from J, leaving 11 bases between them. Germline values: CDR1 LNHDA, CDR2 SQIVND (reference sequence). CDR3: CASSLRDFGNTIYF. The CDR3 region has the DNA TGTGCCAGTAGTCTCCGGGACTTTGGAAACACCATATATTTT.

In DNA form, the CDR3 reads TGTGCCAGCAGTTACGGGGAGAGGCTACCTCCGTTCTTC. Protein product: CASSYGERLPPFF. This rearrangement joins TRBV6-5 to TRBJ2-1; TRBD2 is a possible D gene (5 bases). Germline V lookup: CDR1 MNHEY, CDR2 SVGAGI. Between the trimmed V and J ends, which lost 2 bases and 15 bases, there was a span of 17 bases. CDR3 length: 13 residues.